The 29 T cell receptor beta chains in this list originate from one sample, sequenced in a study of blood T cell repertoires in COVID-19. Some clones are missing from TCRdb's copy, which holds only in-frame ones; the method was immunoSEQ multiplex PCR. In the table there are 230,000 or so clones, roughly 80% of which are singletons. Source material: peripheral blood. The origin of the receptors is an elderly woman with COVID-19, enrolled during active disease.

The V and J genes are TRBV30 and TRBJ1-5, with D perhaps TRBD1 (5 bases). Germline-derived CDR1 and CDR2 are GTSNPN and SVGIG (reference sequence). This CDR3 spans 13 amino acids. The V end lost 1 base, the J end lost 3 bases, and 7 bases lay between the germline ends. CDR3 residues: CAWSGQPNQPQHF. The CDR3, as DNA: TGTGCCTGGAGTGGACAGCCCAATCAGCCCCAGCATTTT.

This clone appeared once. This rearrangement joins TRBV5-5 to TRBJ1-2; D is unclear. Germline CDR1 is SGHKS and CDR2 is YYEKEE (reference sequence). Trimming shortened V by 0 bases and J by 4 bases, and 10 bases separated the two germline ends. This CDR3 has 14 amino acids. The CDR3 protein is CASSLVAVSYGYTF. CDR3 DNA sequence: TGTGCCAGCAGCTTGGTCGCGGTTAGCTATGGCTACACCTTC.

The chain uses TRBV24-1 and TRBJ2-3, with 9 bases fitting TRBD1. V shed 2 bases and J 6 bases; nucleotides not matched to a gene: 11. Germline V lookup: CDR1 KGHDR, CDR2 SFDVKD. This CDR3 has 17 amino acids. Here the CDR3 reads CATSDWGTGKADDTQYF. Written as DNA, the CDR3 is TGTGCCACCAGTGATTGGGGGACAGGGAAAGCAGATGATACGCAGTATTTT.

V and J are TRBV6-5 and TRBJ1-5; possibly TRBD1 for D (6 bases). This CDR3 has 14 residues. From germline, CDR1 is MNHEY and CDR2 SVGAGI. V was shortened by 6 bases and J by 3 bases, with 12 bases between the two germline ends. The CDR3 protein is CASSTDSYNQPQHF. The DNA of the CDR3 is TGTGCCAGCAGCACGGACAGTTACAATCAGCCCCAGCATTTT.

The V and J genes are TRBV10-3 and TRBJ1-1, with 7 bases matching TRBD1. With V trimmed by 2 bases and J by 1 base, 4 bases remained unmatched. CDR3 length: 15 amino acids. Germline V gives CDR1 ENHRY, CDR2 SYGVKD. The CDR3 bases are TGTGCCATCAGTGAGCCCGGACAGGAGAACACTGAAGCTTTCTTT. It encodes CAISEPGQENTEAFF.

The sample holds one count of this clone. The J gene is TRBJ2-1, the V gene TRBV6-5; the match to TRBD1 covers 9 bases. This CDR3 is built from 15 residues. Trimming removed 1 base from V and 6 bases from J; junction bases left unmatched: 4. Germline V gives CDR1 MNHEY, CDR2 SVGAGI. The CDR3 sequence: CASSYLGQGSNEQFF. The CDR3 DNA sequence: TGTGCCAGCAGTTACTTAGGACAGGGGAGCAATGAGCAGTTCTTC.

The CDR3 sequence: CASSLRGPFETQYF. In nucleotides, the CDR3 is TGTGCCAGCAGCCTCCGCGGGCCCTTTGAGACCCAGTACTTC. This chain uses TRBV5-5 with TRBJ2-5; D is perhaps TRBD2 (5 bases). V lost 4 bases, J lost 5 bases, and 15 bases lay in between. The CDR3 has 14 amino acids. Germline CDR1 is SGHKS and CDR2 is YYEKEE (reference sequence).

This clone was found a few times. V and J are TRBV11-2 and TRBJ1-3; D might be TRBD1 (5 bases). Germline loops: CDR1 SGHAT, CDR2 FQNNGV. The CDR3 sequence is 16 residues long. Trimming removed 1 base from V and 0 bases from J, with 10 bases in between. The CDR3 nucleotides are TGTGCCAGCAGCTTAGTGCGGGGACTCTCTGGAAACACCATATATTTT. It translates to CASSLVRGLSGNTIYF.

The rearrangement joins TRBV18 to TRBJ1-5, with D perhaps TRBD1 (6 bases). With 1 base removed from V and 7 bases from J, the gap between germline ends came to 17 bases. The CDR3 length is 16 residues. Germline V lookup: CDR1 KGHSH, CDR2 LQKENI. The CDR3 coding sequence is TGTGCCAGCTCACCACAGGAAGAAAGGGGGTCGCAGCCCCAGCATTTT. Protein: CASSPQEERGSQPQHF.

The gene calls are TRBV30 and TRBJ2-6, with 7 bases fitting TRBD1. The CDR3 covers 13 residues. CDR1 and CDR2 from the germline V gene are GTSNPN and SVGIG (reference sequence). Trimming took 7 bases from V and 2 from J; bases not matched to a gene: 2. In DNA form, the CDR3 reads TGTGCCTCCGGGACAGCTGGGGCCAACGTCCTGACTTTC. Its protein is CASGTAGANVLTF.

The chain is built from TRBV5-1 and TRBJ2-7; 10 nucleotides align to TRBD1. V shed 4 bases and J 3 bases; nucleotides not matched to a gene: 4. Looked up from germline, CDR1 is SGHRS and CDR2 is YFSETQ. CDR3 length: 14 residues. The CDR3 loop is CASSVRDRGYEQYF. CDR3 bases: TGCGCCAGCAGCGTCCGGGACAGGGGCTACGAGCAGTACTTC.

The CDR3: CASRGTVGEKLFF. The DNA of the CDR3 is TGTGCCAGCAGAGGGACAGTTGGTGAAAAACTGTTTTTT. This chain uses TRBV5-6 with TRBJ1-4; 7 bases align to TRBD1. Germline CDR1 SGHDT, CDR2 YYEEEE. The CDR3 sequence is 13 residues long. The V and J ends lost 5 bases and 7 bases, in that order; junction bases with no gene match: 5.

This chain uses TRBV3-1 (or the pseudogene TRBV3-2) with TRBJ2-1; TRBD2 agrees at 15 bases. V shed 4 bases and J 4 bases; nucleotides not matched to a gene: 5. From germline, CDR1 is LGHDT and CDR2 YNNKEL (reference sequence). This CDR3 has 17 amino acids. In DNA, the CDR3 is TGTGCCAGCAGCCGGACTAGCGGGAGGGCCTTGTACAATGAGCAGTTCTTC. Its protein is CASSRTSGRALYNEQFF.

The chain uses TRBV10-3 and TRBJ2-3; D is perhaps TRBD2 (6 bases). The CDR3 sequence is 15 residues long. CDR1 ENHRY and CDR2 SYGVKD come from the germline V gene. Trimming left V 10 bases short and J 2 bases short, with 19 bases between. The CDR3 bases are TGTGCCACATCGGGGGAGTTAGGTTCCACAGATACGCAGTATTTT. It codes for CATSGELGSTDTQYF.

The V gene is TRBV6-4, the J gene TRBJ2-1; TRBD1 aligns across 8 bases. The CDR3 is 15 residues long. V lost 4 bases to trimming and J lost 7 bases; unmatched junction nucleotides: 9. The germline V gene has CDR1 MRHNA and CDR2 SNTAGT. CDR3 protein: CASSGQGTSGNEQFF. CDR3 coding DNA: TGTGCCAGCAGTGGACAGGGGACTTCTGGGAATGAGCAGTTCTTC.

The rearrangement uses TRBV5-4 and TRBJ2-7; 7 bases align to TRBD1. The trim removed 6 bases at V and 5 bases at J, leaving 8 bases unmatched. Germline CDR1 SGHNT, CDR2 YYREEE (reference sequence). The CDR3 loop spans 13 amino acids. In DNA, the CDR3 is TGTGCCAGCACCCGGGGACAGTCCGACGAGCAGTACTTC. Its translation is CASTRGQSDEQYF. The entire variable domain, with the rest obtained from reference TRBV5-4 and TRBJ2-7, is as follows: ETGVTQSPTHLIKTRGQQVTLRCSSQSGHNTVSWYQQALGQGPQFIFQYYREEENGRGNFPPRFSGLQFPNYSSELNVNALELDDSALYLCASTRGQSDEQYFGPGTRLTVT.

This clone was counted once. The chain joins TRBV7-2 to TRBJ1-6, with a weak D call TRBD1 (6 bases). The germline gives CDR1 SGHTA, CDR2 FQGNSA. The CDR3 is 19 amino acids. V gave up 2 bases and J gave up 7 bases, with 24 bases separating them. The CDR3 nucleotides read TGTGCCAGCAGCTTAAGACACCTTTCTGGGACATACAACAATTCACCCCTCCACTTT. This gives the protein CASSLRHLSGTYNNSPLHF.

This clone has more than one count but fewer than ten. The rearrangement links TRBV7-2 to TRBJ1-1; TRBD1 might be the D (6 bases). Trimming removed 6 bases at V and 1 base at J, with 12 bases between. The CDR3 covers 14 residues. Germline CDR1 is SGHTA and CDR2 is FQGNSA. As DNA, the CDR3 is TGTGCCAGCAGGGATGGGACATCGAACACTGAAGCTTTCTTT. Translating gives CASRDGTSNTEAFF.

This clone was counted between two and nine times. The J gene is TRBJ1-2, the V gene TRBV5-1; TRBD1 might be the D (5 bases). CDR1 and CDR2 from the germline V gene are SGHRS and YFSETQ. Trimming left V 2 bases short and J 5 bases short, with 16 bases between. This CDR3 has 15 amino acids. The CDR3 bases are TGCGCCAGCAGCTTCCAGGGCGGGGCGGAGTATGGCTACACCTTC. It specifies CASSFQGGAEYGYTF.

The CDR3 nucleotides are TGTGCCTCCCTCGGACAGGCCTCGGGAGCTTTCTTT. Amino acids: CASLGQASGAFF. The genes are TRBV25-1 and TRBJ1-1, with 7 bases fitting TRBD1. The CDR3 runs 12 residues. The germline V gene has CDR1 MGHDK and CDR2 SYGVNS. The V gene end was trimmed by 11 bases and the J gene end by 10 bases; junction bases not matched to a gene: 13.

V is TRBV27 and J is TRBJ2-1; 10 positions match TRBD2. Germline loops: CDR1 MNHEY, CDR2 SMNVEV (reference sequence). The CDR3 is 14 residues long. J gave up 7 bases and V 10 bases, and 10 bases lay outside the gene matches. The CDR3 DNA is TGTGCCATCCGAGGGGGACTAGCGAGTAATGAGCAGTTCTTC. Translated: CAIRGGLASNEQFF.

This clone appeared a few times. The chain joins TRBV28 to TRBJ1-2, with D perhaps TRBD1 (6 bases). Germline-derived CDR1 and CDR2 are MDHEN and SYDVKM. This CDR3 contains 13 residues. V was trimmed by 5 bases and J by 6 bases, leaving 13 bases between them. The CDR3 DNA reads TGTGCCAGCAGTCCCGACAGGATCGATGGCTACACCTTC. It encodes CASSPDRIDGYTF.

The J gene is TRBJ2-1, the V gene TRBV9; D may be TRBD2 (6 bases). The V end was cut by 4 bases, the J end by 6 bases, with 8 bases between. Germline V gene lookup returns CDR1 SGDLS and CDR2 YYNGEE. The CDR3 totals 12 residues. In DNA form, the CDR3 reads TGTGCCAGCAGCTTCGGGGGCAATGAGCAGTTCTTC. It yields the protein CASSFGGNEQFF.

The chain joins TRBV5-8 to TRBJ1-4, with D uncertain. From germline, CDR1 is SGHTS and CDR2 YDEGEE. The CDR3 length is 14 residues. V dropped 2 bases and J dropped 5 bases, with 10 bases sitting between them. The CDR3 loop is CASSFRTGNEKLFF. In DNA, the CDR3 is TGTGCCAGCAGCTTCCGGACGGGGAATGAAAAACTGTTTTTT.

The chain is built from TRBV7-9 and TRBJ1-1, with 9 bases lining up with TRBD1. From germline, CDR1 is SEHNR and CDR2 FQNEAQ (reference sequence). With V trimmed by 2 bases and J by 5 bases, 3 bases remained unmatched. There are 14 residues in the CDR3. The CDR3 DNA sequence: TGTGCCAGCAGCTTAAGGGACAGGGTGACTGAAGCTTTCTTT. It codes for CASSLRDRVTEAFF.

This clone was picked up a small number of times. The chain combines TRBV2 with TRBJ1-5; the D gene is possibly TRBD1 (5 bases). This CDR3 has 15 amino acids. Germline CDR1 and CDR2: SNHLY and FYNNEI. V was clipped by 6 bases and J by 0 bases, with 12 bases between them. CDR3 in amino acids: CASRKQDYSNQPQHF. The CDR3 DNA sequence: TGTGCCAGCAGAAAACAGGATTATAGCAATCAGCCCCAGCATTTT.

The rearrangement joins TRBV9 to TRBJ2-2; TRBD1 matches 7 bases. This CDR3 is built from 18 residues. After removal of 0 bases from V and 6 bases from J, the junction contained 14 bases not matched to a gene. Germline V lookup: CDR1 SGDLS, CDR2 YYNGEE. CDR3 sequence (DNA): TGTGCCAGCAGCGTAGATCTGTCCCGACAGGGTCCCCCCGGGGAGCTGTTTTTT. This translates into CASSVDLSRQGPPGELFF.

This clone was counted only a few times. The chain employs TRBV6-2 or TRBV6-3 and TRBJ2-3; TRBD2 matches at 7 bases. The J segment lost 7 bases and the V segment lost 5 bases, leaving 9 bases of the junction unmatched. Germline values: CDR1 MNHEY, CDR2 SVGEGT. The CDR3 spans 14 residues. The CDR3 region is CASSRSGPGNTQYF. In DNA, the CDR3 is TGTGCCAGCAGTCGTAGCGGGCCGGGAAATACGCAGTATTTT.

This clone was detected a few times. This rearrangement joins TRBV5-1 to TRBJ2-1; 10 nucleotides match TRBD2. Germline V gene data show CDR1 as SGHRS and CDR2 as YFSETQ. Losses at the gene ends were 4 bases for V and 6 bases for J; bases not matched to a gene: 10. The CDR3 extends over 16 amino acids. The CDR3 protein is CASSPPSGRTVNEQFF. The CDR3, as DNA: TGCGCCAGCAGCCCCCCTAGCGGGAGAACCGTCAATGAGCAGTTCTTC.